This T cell receptor (beta chain) was obtained from a study of blood T cell repertoires in COVID-19. Repertoires were generated with immunoSEQ multiplex PCR, while TCRdb's copy carries only in-frame clones and drops some. In the table there are over 40,000 clones, around 80% of which are singletons. With 5 bases removed from V and 1 base from J, the gap between germline ends came to 11 bases. The CDR3 runs 14 residues. Per the germline V gene, CDR1 is MDHEN and CDR2 is SYDVKM. This chain links TRBV28 with TRBJ1-1; tentative D call: TRBD1 (6 bases). This sequence was found in a human donor in a cohort sampled during active COVID-19. The sample comprised peripheral blood. DNA for the CDR3: TGTGCCAGCAGTCAGACGACAGGGAACACTGAAGCTTTCTTT. As protein: CASSQTTGNTEAFF.